A single sample gave rise to the 30 T cell receptor beta chains below, sequenced in a study of T cell clonotyping in hematopoietic cell transplantation (dated by TCRdb to the early 2020s). The time point label corresponds to: 30 days after allo-HCT. Library method: the immunoSEQ multiplex PCR assay. Entries here come from immuneACCESS through TCRdb and include only in-frame sequences with V and J called. Some clones fail to appear in such tables; in the studies checked, an unresolved V gene covers under half of the shortfall, and the cause of the remainder is unknown. A total of approximately 7,200 clones appear in this sample, approximately 90% of them only once. The top ten clonotypes cover roughly 4.7% of the sample. The sample here was PBMCs, taken 30 days after allogeneic stem cell transplant. Every receptor here comes from a female patient aged 50-59 years who had an allogeneic stem cell transplant from an unrelated donor, so the T cells may come from the graft donor. Some clones in this sample may be carry-over from other donors' samples.

CDR3 in DNA: TGTGCCAGCAGGGGAGGGGGATCCGGAAACACCATATATTTT. Its protein product is CASRGGGSGNTIYF. The chain carries TRBV28 and TRBJ1-3; possibly TRBD1 for D (6 bases). CDR3 length: 14 residues. V shed 6 bases and J shed 4 bases, with 13 bases lying between them. Germline V CDR1 and CDR2: MDHEN, SYDVKM.

This clone was detected once. J is TRBJ1-2 and V is TRBV19; D gene unclear. The CDR3 contains 12 residues. Germline V gene data show CDR1 as LNHDA and CDR2 as SQIVND (reference sequence). V dropped 7 bases and J dropped 4 bases, with 10 bases sitting between them. CDR3 region: CASTSNPYGYTF. CDR3 DNA sequence: TGTGCCAGTACCTCGAACCCCTATGGCTACACCTTC.

This chain uses TRBV2 with TRBJ1-5, with D possibly being TRBD1 (5 bases). The germline gives CDR1 SNHLY, CDR2 FYNNEI. Trimming cost V 6 bases and J 5 bases, with 14 bases left between them. The CDR3 spans 14 residues. The CDR3 DNA is TGTGCCAGCAGCGCTCAGGGCGGTGATCAGCCCCAGCATTTT. This encodes CASSAQGGDQPQHF.

A remark on this clone: At one of its ends the junction is not consistent with the germline gene, which may arise from a read error. The chain carries TRBV19 and TRBJ2-2; D ambiguous. Germline loops: CDR1 LNHDA, CDR2 SQIVND (reference sequence). This CDR3 is 15 amino acids long. DNA of the CDR3: TGTGCCAGTAGTATGGAACAGACGAACACTGGGGAGCTGTTTTTT. It encodes CASSMEQTNTGELFF. Filled out from reference TRBV19 and TRBJ2-2, the complete variable domain reads DGGITQSPKYLFRKEGQNVTLSCEQNLNHDAMYWYRQDPGQGLRLIYYSQIVNDFQKGDIAEGYSVSREKKESFPLTVTSAQKNPTAFYLCASSMEQTNTGELFFGEGSRLTVL.

Comment on this clone: At the DNA level, this CDR3 is encoded by other sequences in the same sample as well. The chain combines TRBV4-1 with TRBJ2-5; the match to TRBD2 covers 7 bases. V lost 1 base and J lost 5; bases outside the gene matches: 7. Germline assignment: CDR1 MGHRA and CDR2 YSYEKL. The CDR3 consists of 15 residues. CDR3 protein: CASSQGVAGGETQYF. CDR3 nucleotide sequence: TGCGCCAGCAGCCAAGGGGTAGCGGGCGGTGAGACCCAGTACTTC.

This chain uses TRBV7-2 with TRBJ2-1; D is possibly TRBD2 (6 bases). V shed 1 base and J shed 4 bases, with 17 bases lying between them. This CDR3 contains 17 residues. Per the germline V gene, CDR1 is SGHTA and CDR2 is FQGNSA. CDR3 bases: TGTGCCAGCAGCTTAGAGAGGGACTCCCGGGGTTACAATGAGCAGTTCTTC. Its protein is CASSLERDSRGYNEQFF. Full variable domain (outside the CDR3, taken from reference TRBV7-2 and TRBJ2-1): GAGVSQSPSNKVTEKGKDVELRCDPISGHTALYWYRQSLGQGLEFLIYFQGNSAPDKSGLPSDRFSAERTGGSVSTLTIQRTQQEDSAVYLCASSLERDSRGYNEQFFGPGTRLTVL.

The chain carries TRBV4-1 and TRBJ2-7, with a possible D match to TRBD1 (5 bases). The CDR3 runs to 14 residues. Trimming took off 1 base at V and 4 bases at J, with 11 bases between the two ends. The germline V gene has CDR1 MGHRA and CDR2 YSYEKL. Here the CDR3 DNA reads TGCGCCAGCAGCCAAGGGAAAACAGGTTACGAGCAGTACTTC. It codes for CASSQGKTGYEQYF.

This chain links TRBV10-2 with TRBJ2-7, with D possibly matching TRBD2 (5 bases). There are 13 residues in the CDR3. CDR1 is WSHSY, CDR2 SAAADI, per germline. The germline V and J ends were trimmed by 8 bases and 3 bases, with 14 bases remaining between them. The CDR3: CASGPGLDYEQYF. CDR3 nucleotides: TGCGCCAGCGGCCCGGGGTTGGACTACGAGCAGTACTTC.

This clone appeared a single time. The rearrangement joins TRBV6-1 to TRBJ1-3; no reliable D call. The V end lost 5 bases, the J end lost 0 bases, and 11 bases lay between the germline ends. The germline gives CDR1 MNHNS, CDR2 SASEGT. CDR3 size: 15 residues. CDR3 amino acids: CASSPNTNSGNTIYF. The CDR3 nucleotides are TGTGCCAGCAGTCCGAATACTAACTCTGGAAACACCATATATTTT.

This chain uses TRBV5-1 with TRBJ2-7; tentative D call: TRBD2 (6 bases). Trimming took off 0 bases at V and 2 bases at J, with 9 bases between the two ends. The CDR3 totals 14 residues. CDR1 and CDR2 from the germline V gene are SGHRS and YFSETQ. The CDR3 here is CASSLDSGAYEQYF. In DNA form, the CDR3 reads TGCGCCAGCAGCTTGGATTCGGGGGCCTACGAGCAGTACTTC.

The chain carries TRBV14 and TRBJ1-1; D is undetermined. The germline CDR1 and CDR2 sequences are SGHDN and FVKESK. V was pared by 0 bases and J by 5 bases, with 13 bases between. The CDR3 consists of 15 residues. The CDR3: CASSQEEWPRTEAFF. In DNA form, the CDR3 reads TGTGCCAGCAGCCAAGAAGAATGGCCCCGAACTGAAGCTTTCTTT. The full variable domain, its missing parts supplied by reference TRBV14 and TRBJ1-1, is EAGVTQFPSHSVIEKGQTVTLRCDPISGHDNLYWYRRVMGKEIKFLLHFVKESKQDESGMPNNRFLAERTGGTYSTLKVQPAELEDSGVYFCASSQEEWPRTEAFFGQGTRLTVV.

J is TRBJ2-4 and V is TRBV12-5; 9 nucleotides line up with TRBD2. Trimming took 6 bases from V and 0 from J; bases not matched to a gene: 9. From germline, CDR1 is LGHNT and CDR2 FRNRAP. The CDR3 sequence is 17 residues long. CDR3 sequence (DNA): TGTGCTAGTGGGACCCCACTAGCGGGTTTAGCCAAAAACATTCAGTACTTC. It encodes CASGTPLAGLAKNIQYF.

This chain connects TRBV9 to TRBJ2-2; TRBD2 matches at 8 bases. In germline, CDR1 is SGDLS, CDR2 YYNGEE. This CDR3 region has 16 residues. V was clipped by 0 bases and J by 0 bases; unmatched bases: 1. CDR3 sequence reads: CASSVAGGANTGELFF. CDR3 in DNA: TGTGCCAGCAGCGTAGCGGGGGGGGCGAACACCGGGGAGCTGTTTTTT.

V usage is TRBV4-2 and J usage is TRBJ2-3, with D perhaps assigned TRBD1 or TRBD2 (6 bases each). The CDR3 is 15 residues long. Trimming left V 0 bases short and J 1 base short, with 8 bases between. The germline V gene has CDR1 LGHNA and CDR2 YNFKEQ. The CDR3 nucleotides are TGTGCCAGCAGCCAAGAGGGGGGCCGCACAGATACGCAGTATTTT. It specifies CASSQEGGRTDTQYF.

The chain has TRBV2 and TRBJ2-7, with D tentatively TRBD1 (6 bases). From germline, CDR1 is SNHLY and CDR2 FYNNEI. The V gene lost 7 bases and the J gene lost 4 bases, with 29 bases spanning the gap. This CDR3 is built from 18 residues. CDR3 amino acids: CASTGPTQGQSGGYEQYV. Here the CDR3 DNA reads TGTGCCAGCACGGGTCCAACCCAGGGGCAGAGTGGCGGGTACGAGCAGTACGTC.

The gene calls are TRBV5-4 and TRBJ1-1; D possibly corresponds to TRBD1 (5 bases). Trimming removed 0 bases from V and 5 bases from J, with 23 bases in between. The CDR3 is made up of 18 amino acids. From germline, CDR1 is SGHNT and CDR2 YYREEE (reference sequence). The CDR3 DNA reads TGTGCCAGCAGCTTGGGGGGTTTGTCGGTGGGGAGGGGTACTGAAGCTTTCTTT. Its protein is CASSLGGLSVGRGTEAFF.

The CDR3 reads CASSLLRGQNTEAFF. The CDR3 DNA reads TGTGCCAGCAGTTTATTGAGGGGCCAGAACACTGAAGCTTTCTTT. The chain recombines TRBV28 with TRBJ1-1; D perhaps matches TRBD1 (5 bases). Germline values: CDR1 MDHEN, CDR2 SYDVKM. V was cut by 1 base and J by 1 base, with 10 bases left in between. The CDR3 runs 15 residues.

V usage is TRBV19 and J usage is TRBJ2-7; D is possibly TRBD2 (6 bases). The CDR3 totals 14 residues. CDR1 is LNHDA, CDR2 SQIVND, per germline (reference sequence). The V end lost 6 bases, the J end lost 0 bases, and 12 bases lay between the germline ends. CDR3 sequence: CASRRDGRSYEQYF. The CDR3 DNA is TGTGCCAGTAGGCGGGACGGCCGCTCCTACGAGCAGTACTTC.

The rearrangement joins TRBV6-5 to TRBJ1-5, with unresolved D. The CDR3 length is 14 residues. V lost 5 bases, J lost 0 bases, and 8 bases lay in between. Looked up from germline, CDR1 is MNHEY and CDR2 is SVGAGI. This CDR3 reads CASSTVFSNQPQHF. CDR3 nucleotide sequence: TGTGCCAGCAGTACCGTATTTAGCAATCAGCCCCAGCATTTT.

V usage is TRBV7-9 and J usage is TRBJ1-4, with TRBD1 as a possible D gene (5 bases). The germline V and J ends were trimmed by 0 bases and 6 bases, with 8 bases remaining between them. The germline CDR1 and CDR2 sequences are SEHNR and FQNEAQ (reference sequence). The CDR3 runs to 14 residues. CDR3 sequence (DNA): TGTGCCAGCAGCTTAGCGGGGCCCGATGAAAAACTGTTTTTT. Amino acids: CASSLAGPDEKLFF.

This chain connects TRBV5-1 to TRBJ2-7, with D possibly TRBD2 on 6 matching bases. CDR1 and CDR2 (germline): SGHRS, YFSETQ. This CDR3 is built from 12 residues. V was clipped by 4 bases and J by 6 bases, with 11 bases between them. CDR3 amino acids: CASSVQGGEQYF. The CDR3 DNA sequence: TGCGCCAGCAGCGTCCAGGGAGGCGAGCAGTACTTC.

Points on this clone: Its ends do not fully match the called genes, so a read error is possible. The chain has TRBV25-1 and TRBJ2-7; TRBD2 matches at 7 bases. This CDR3 region has 14 residues. CDR1 MGHDK and CDR2 SYGVNS come from the germline V gene. CDR3 bases: TGTGACAGCAGTGAATGGGGGGGGGACTACGAGCAGTACTTC. This sequence encodes CDSSEWGGDYEQYF.

This clone was picked up one time. This chain connects TRBV5-6 to TRBJ2-2, with a possible D match to TRBD2 (6 bases). The V gene lost 0 bases and the J gene lost 6 bases, with 9 bases spanning the gap. CDR1 is SGHDT, CDR2 YYEEEE, per germline. This CDR3 comprises 14 residues. For the CDR3, the DNA is TGTGCCAGCAGCTTGGGTCTAGCGCCCGGGGAGCTGTTTTTT. This sequence encodes CASSLGLAPGELFF.

The sample holds a few counts of this clone. The chain combines TRBV14 with TRBJ1-4; tentatively, D is TRBD1 (5 bases). The CDR3 has 16 amino acids. From germline, CDR1 is SGHDN and CDR2 FVKESK. Trimming shortened V by 1 base and J by 3 bases, and 12 bases separated the two germline ends. CDR3 nucleotides: TGTGCCAGCAGCCAAGGGATCGGGGCATCTAATGAAAAACTGTTTTTT. It is translated as CASSQGIGASNEKLFF.

This rearrangement joins TRBV6-5 to TRBJ2-2; either TRBD1 or TRBD2 may supply D (5 bases each). The germline V and J ends were trimmed by 2 bases and 4 bases, with 14 bases remaining between them. Germline loops: CDR1 MNHEY, CDR2 SVGAGI. The CDR3 sequence is 16 residues long. DNA for the CDR3: TGTGCCAGCAGTTACCGATGGGGGTCGGTCACCGGGGAGCTGTTTTTT. Translating gives CASSYRWGSVTGELFF.

V and J are TRBV5-4 and TRBJ1-2; no reliable D call. This CDR3 has 11 residues. CDR1 SGHNT and CDR2 YYREEE come from the germline V gene (reference sequence). Trimming stripped 3 bases from V and 3 bases from J, with 3 bases between. The CDR3 sequence is CASSSHYGYTF. The CDR3 DNA reads TGTGCCAGCAGCTCGCACTATGGCTACACCTTC.

With regard to this clone: Germline is not matched at one junction end, which may reflect a read error. The gene calls are TRBV7-7 and TRBJ2-7, with D perhaps matching TRBD2 (6 bases). Germline V gene sequence: CDR1 SSHAT, CDR2 FNYEAQ (reference sequence). The CDR3 covers 14 residues. CDR3 region: CASSLAAGPYEQYF. The CDR3 DNA is TGTGCCAGCAGTTTAGCGGCGGGCCCCTACGAGCAGTACTTC.

The genes are TRBV5-6 and TRBJ2-1; 13 bases align to TRBD2. The germline gives CDR1 SGHDT, CDR2 YYEEEE. The CDR3 sequence is 16 residues long. The V and J ends lost 2 bases and 9 bases, in that order; junction bases with no gene match: 8. Written as DNA, the CDR3 is TGTGCCAGCAGCTTCCTACTAGCGGGGGGGCCCGGTGAGCAGTTCTTC. Its translation: CASSFLLAGGPGEQFF.

The chain employs TRBV7-8 and TRBJ2-1; TRBD2 matches 7 bases. This CDR3 is built from 14 residues. Trimming took 6 bases from V and 4 from J; bases not matched to a gene: 6. Germline V CDR1 and CDR2: SGHVS, FQNEAQ. The CDR3, as DNA: TGTGCCAGCAGTCGCCTAGCGGAATACAATGAGCAGTTCTTC. Encoded protein: CASSRLAEYNEQFF.

This clone occurred once. The chain recombines TRBV18 with TRBJ2-7; no clear D. Germline V CDR1 and CDR2: KGHSH, LQKENI. CDR3 length equals 11 residues. The V and J ends lost 6 bases and 12 bases respectively, with 15 bases between them. CDR3 DNA sequence: TGTGCCAGCTCCCTACTTGGGGAAGTGTACTTC. This sequence encodes CASSLLGEVYF.